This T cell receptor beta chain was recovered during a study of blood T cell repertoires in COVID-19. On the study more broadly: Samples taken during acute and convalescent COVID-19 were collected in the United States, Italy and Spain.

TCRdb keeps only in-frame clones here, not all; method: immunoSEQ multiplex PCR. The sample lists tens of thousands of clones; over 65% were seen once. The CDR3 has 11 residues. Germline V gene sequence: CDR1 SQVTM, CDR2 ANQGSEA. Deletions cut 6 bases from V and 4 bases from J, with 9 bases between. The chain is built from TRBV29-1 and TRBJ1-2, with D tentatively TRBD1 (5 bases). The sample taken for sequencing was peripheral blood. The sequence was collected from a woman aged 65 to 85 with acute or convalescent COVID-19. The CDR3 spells CSVTTAYGYTF. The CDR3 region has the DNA TGCAGCGTCACGACAGCCTATGGCTACACCTTC.